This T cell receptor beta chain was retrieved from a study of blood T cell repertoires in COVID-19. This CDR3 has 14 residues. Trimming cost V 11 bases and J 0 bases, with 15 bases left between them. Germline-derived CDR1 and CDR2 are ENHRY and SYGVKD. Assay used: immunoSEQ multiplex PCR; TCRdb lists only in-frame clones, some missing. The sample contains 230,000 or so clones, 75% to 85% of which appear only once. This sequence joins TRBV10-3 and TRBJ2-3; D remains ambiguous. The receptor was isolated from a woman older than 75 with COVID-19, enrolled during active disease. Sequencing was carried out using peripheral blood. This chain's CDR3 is CASSIGGSTDTQYF. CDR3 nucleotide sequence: TGTGCCTCTTCAATAGGCGGTAGCACAGATACGCAGTATTTT.